This TCR beta chain was observed in a study of response to subunit inactivated influenza vaccine. There are a few counts of this clonotype. TCRdb passed the RT-PCR reads through MiXCR, listing each CDR3 protein once. The sample has about 650,000 distinct CDR3 sequences; approximately 15% are singletons. The sequence was obtained from a middle-aged man who received an inactivated influenza vaccine. Sequenced material: PBMCs from blood, taken 11 to 12 days after vaccination.

CDR3 bases: TGTGCCATCAGTGAGGGGCTCAGACAGGGGAATGAGCAGTTCTTC. Encoded protein: CAISEGLRQGNEQFF. The chain employs TRBV10-3 and TRBJ2-1; 8 bases line up with TRBD1. V was clipped by 2 bases and J by 7 bases; unmatched bases: 7. This CDR3 has 15 amino acids. CDR1 and CDR2 from the germline V gene are ENHRY and SYGVKD.